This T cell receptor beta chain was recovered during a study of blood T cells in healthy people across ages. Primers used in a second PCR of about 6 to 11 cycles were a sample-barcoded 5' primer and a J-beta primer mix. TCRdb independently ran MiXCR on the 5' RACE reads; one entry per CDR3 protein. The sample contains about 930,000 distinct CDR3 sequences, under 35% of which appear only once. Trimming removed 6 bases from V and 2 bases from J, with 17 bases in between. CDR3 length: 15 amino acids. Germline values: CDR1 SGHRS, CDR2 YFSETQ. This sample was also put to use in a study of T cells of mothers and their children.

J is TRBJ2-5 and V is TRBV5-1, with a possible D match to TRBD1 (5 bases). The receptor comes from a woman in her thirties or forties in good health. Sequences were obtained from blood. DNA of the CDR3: TGCGCCAGCACCCCTGACCCAGGGCGGCAAGAGACCCAGTACTTC. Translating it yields CASTPDPGRQETQYF.